The sequence of this T cell receptor beta chain was determined in a study of metastatic and nonmetastatic thyroid tumors. Across the study: From malignant and benign thyroid patients, repertoires in blood and in tumor or nodule tissue were compared.

A note on this clone: The antigen is not known.

TCRdb reanalyzed the PCR reads with MiXCR. The sample carries about 35,000 clones, about 33% recorded once. Study-level points and caveats: As reported, TCR beta diversity in blood and tumor was significantly higher in malignant thyroid tumors than in benign nodules.

Until they underwent thyroid surgery, no patient had received any treatment. Germline values: CDR1 SGHAT, CDR2 FQDESV (reference sequence). This CDR3 is 13 amino acids long. Trimming left V 3 bases short and J 4 bases short, with 9 bases between. The sequenced material came from tumor tissue. The TCR originated in a female donor with papillary thyroid cancer or a benign thyroid nodule (not recorded which). Some clones in this sample may be carry-over from other donors' samples. The chain uses TRBV11-1 and TRBJ1-2; D remains unclear. The CDR3 sequence is CASSFRDGYGYTF. The CDR3 bases are TGTGCCAGCAGCTTCCGTGACGGCTATGGCTACACCTTC.